This record concerns one T cell receptor beta chain sequence. Its antigen is still unknown. If patients had autoimmune disease history or systemic immunosuppression, they were excluded. The CDR3 runs to 16 residues. Trimming cost V 4 bases and J 5 bases, with 23 bases left between them. The germline V gene encodes CDR1 GTSNPN and CDR2 SVGIG (reference sequence). Clones were sequenced by immunoSEQ multiplex PCR, and TCRdb holds only the in-frame ones, with some missing. The data contain around 61,000 clones, 92% of them singletons. This specimen belongs to a study of OX40 agonist ivuxolimab in advanced cancers. Overall study: Clinicians treated patients with ivuxolimab, an agonistic anti-OX40 (CD134) antibody. A mean age of roughly 60 years, range about 23 to 80, was recorded, and roughly 80% were male. Study observations and caveats: Normalized T-cell clonal expansion was also low in some nonresponders.

The chain recombines TRBV30 with TRBJ1-2; tentatively, D is TRBD1 (5 bases). The clonotype comes from an adult with an advanced solid tumor such as melanoma, head and neck, liver or kidney cancer. Sample: CD4+ or CD8+ T cells sorted from blood, taken in a trial of the OX40 agonist ivuxolimab. The CDR3 bases are TGTGCCTGGACCCTCTCATCGGACAACTTGGGTTATGGCTACACCTTC. Its protein is CAWTLSSDNLGYGYTF.